This TCR beta chain stems from a study of cytomegalovirus exposure and HLA in healthy donors. Regarding the study as a whole: Relative to equally common others, HLA-associated TCR beta chains showed greater clonal expansion in a later analysis. The study designated around 150 TCR beta chains cytomegalovirus-associated. Presence/absence analyses rested on an assumption that sequencing depth was roughly uniform across donors. Some V segments, TRBV6-2 and TRBV6-3 among them, were indistinguishable and were therefore excluded.

With 60 Vbeta and 13 Jbeta primers, the PCR was carried out. Method: immunoSEQ multiplex PCR; TCRdb's copy keeps in-frame clones and lacks some. The data hold 150,000 to 200,000 clones, with more than 70% observed a single time. This clone appeared a single time. Its matching antigen is unknown. The germline V gene has CDR1 GTSNPN and CDR2 SVGIG (reference sequence). The CDR3 contains 16 residues. Sequencing was carried out using PBMCs. The chain recombines TRBV30 with TRBJ2-7; 10 bases fit TRBD2. This sequence originates from a boy between 5 and 17 years old in good health and CMV-seronegative. CDR3 DNA sequence: TGTGCGCGGAGTGGTCTAGCGGGGGCACCCTCCTACGAGCAGTACTTC. This gives the protein CARSGLAGAPSYEQYF.